The 21 T cell receptor beta chains below were found in one sample sequenced in a study of shared clonotypes between healthy human individuals. Terminally differentiated effector memory CD45RA+ cells were excluded from the naive CD8 cells, which were CD45RO-negative and positively selected for CCR7. Assay: immunoSEQ multiplex PCR; the TCRdb copy retains only in-frame clones and omits some. The sample carries some 1,900,000 clones, over 85% recorded once. The sequenced sample was naive CD8+ T cells sorted from blood. These receptors originate from a man between 18 and 29 years old in good health.

The rearrangement links TRBV2 to TRBJ1-1; D is unclear. The CDR3 is 16 amino acids. CDR1 SNHLY and CDR2 FYNNEI come from the germline V gene. V lost 4 bases and J 0 bases, leaving 15 bases between the germline ends. The CDR3 loop reads CASSGAPISMNTEAFF. Written as DNA, the CDR3 is TGTGCCAGCAGTGGCGCCCCGATTTCGATGAACACTGAAGCTTTCTTT.

The chain links TRBV5-5 to TRBJ2-5, with TRBD2 matching 10 bases. J gave up 8 bases and V 0 bases, and 16 bases lay outside the gene matches. CDR3 length: 18 residues. Per the germline V gene, CDR1 is SGHKS and CDR2 is YYEKEE (reference sequence). The CDR3 bases are TGTGCCAGCAGCTTGGAAGCGATTCTTCTAGCGGGGGCCTCTACCCAGTACTTC. Its protein is CASSLEAILLAGASTQYF.

The chain employs TRBV2 and TRBJ2-2; D might be TRBD1 (6 bases). There are 15 residues in the CDR3. V gave up 6 bases and J gave up 2 bases, with 13 bases separating them. Germline CDR1 SNHLY, CDR2 FYNNEI. The CDR3 loop is CASSRGQSNTGELFF. Here the CDR3 DNA reads TGTGCCAGCAGCCGAGGACAGAGTAACACCGGGGAGCTGTTTTTT.

The chain uses TRBV4-2 and TRBJ2-3; D possibly corresponds to TRBD2 (6 bases). This CDR3 is built from 17 residues. Germline values: CDR1 LGHNA, CDR2 YNFKEQ. The germline V and J ends were trimmed by 4 bases and 2 bases, with 19 bases remaining between them. CDR3 coding DNA: TGTGCCAGCAGCCCCCCCGCCCTTTGGGGGGACACAGATACGCAGTATTTT. It encodes CASSPPALWGDTDTQYF.

The chain links TRBV6-5 to TRBJ2-7; 9 bases are shared with TRBD2. J was trimmed by 5 bases and V by 4 bases; bases with no gene match: 6. There are 14 residues in the CDR3. Germline CDR1 and CDR2: MNHEY and SVGAGI. CDR3 sequence (DNA): TGTGCCAGCAGTTCGGGACTAGCTATCCACGAGCAGTACTTC. It codes for CASSSGLAIHEQYF.

The chain employs TRBV5-4 and TRBJ2-3; D uncertain. V was pared by 3 bases and J by 5 bases, with 10 bases between. CDR3 length: 13 residues. Per the germline V gene, CDR1 is SGHNT and CDR2 is YYREEE (reference sequence). CDR3 sequence reads: CASSSRSGDTQYF. The CDR3, as DNA: TGTGCCAGCAGCTCGCGATCAGGAGATACGCAGTATTTT.

J is TRBJ2-5 and V is TRBV7-9; 7 bases line up with TRBD2. CDR1 is SEHNR, CDR2 FQNEAQ, per germline (reference sequence). The CDR3 totals 15 residues. Trimming removed 4 bases from V and 3 bases from J; junction bases left unmatched: 8. The CDR3 DNA reads TGTGCCAGCAGCTCCCCTTGGGCGGGAGAAGAGACCCAGTACTTC. It is translated as CASSSPWAGEETQYF.

V is TRBV5-1 and J is TRBJ2-2, with unresolved D. There are 16 residues in the CDR3. V was clipped by 0 bases and J by 4 bases, with 13 bases between them. Germline CDR1 and CDR2: SGHRS and YFSETQ. The CDR3 DNA follows: TGCGCCAGCAGCTTGGAGTGGATTTTGGGCACCGGGGAGCTGTTTTTT. Amino acids: CASSLEWILGTGELFF.

A remark on this clone: Other DNA sequences within the sample encode an identical CDR3. The chain joins TRBV27 to TRBJ2-7; TRBD1 aligns across 7 bases. The germline gives CDR1 MNHEY, CDR2 SMNVEV (reference sequence). The CDR3 is 14 residues long. J was trimmed by 3 bases and V by 5 bases; bases with no gene match: 7. DNA for the CDR3: TGTGCCAGCAGTCCCCTCGCAGGGGGCTACGAGCAGTACTTC. Protein product: CASSPLAGGYEQYF.

The rearrangement links TRBV6-5 to TRBJ2-5; D gene ambiguous. Germline V lookup: CDR1 MNHEY, CDR2 SVGAGI. Trimming took 0 bases from V and 2 from J, leaving 10 bases between them. The CDR3 totals 15 residues. CDR3 nucleotide sequence: TGTGCCAGCAGTTACTCTCGGCCCACACAAGAGACCCAGTACTTC. Translating gives CASSYSRPTQETQYF.

J is TRBJ2-1 and V is TRBV25-1; 8 bases are a match to TRBD2. V lost 6 bases, J lost 0 bases, and 1 base stayed unmatched. This CDR3 contains 14 residues. CDR1 MGHDK and CDR2 SYGVNS come from the germline V gene. CDR3 sequence reads: CASSRGGSYNEQFF. As DNA, the CDR3 is TGTGCCAGCAGCCGGGGGGGCTCCTACAATGAGCAGTTCTTC.

This sequence joins TRBV27 and TRBJ2-2; TRBD2 might be the D (6 bases). This CDR3 region has 14 residues. Per the germline V gene, CDR1 is MNHEY and CDR2 is SMNVEV (reference sequence). V was cut by 0 bases and J by 8 bases, with 10 bases left in between. The CDR3 DNA reads as TGTGCCAGCAGTTTATCACTAGCCAAGGGGGAGCTGTTTTTT. Its protein is CASSLSLAKGELFF.

This clone has just one count. The chain joins TRBV7-9 to TRBJ2-1; perhaps TRBD1 as D (6 bases). Germline V gene data show CDR1 as SEHNR and CDR2 as FQNEAQ (reference sequence). V shed 3 bases and J shed 15 bases, with 15 bases lying between them. This CDR3 is 12 amino acids long. In DNA, the CDR3 is TGTGCCAGCAGCTTTTCAGGGGAGCCGTGGTTCTTC. Translation gives CASSFSGEPWFF. The entire variable domain, with the rest obtained from reference TRBV7-9 and TRBJ2-1, is as follows: DTGVSQNPRHKITKRGQNVTFRCDPISEHNRLYWYRQTLGQGPEFLTYFQNEAQLEKSRLLSDRFSAERPKGSFSTLEIQRTEQGDSAMYLCASSFSGEPWFFGPGTRLTVL.

The chain combines TRBV6-5 with TRBJ2-7; possibly TRBD1 or TRBD2 for D (5 bases each). Trimming removed 6 bases from V and 5 bases from J, with 17 bases in between. The CDR3 has 14 amino acids. CDR1 and CDR2 from the germline V gene are MNHEY and SVGAGI. The CDR3 is CASSPGHPRDEQYF. CDR3 in DNA: TGTGCCAGCAGCCCCGGACATCCGCGGGACGAGCAGTACTTC.

The rearrangement uses TRBV27 and TRBJ2-7; D is undetermined. The germline V and J ends were trimmed by 4 bases and 1 base, with 11 bases remaining between them. The CDR3 loop spans 14 amino acids. The germline gives CDR1 MNHEY, CDR2 SMNVEV (reference sequence). CDR3 protein: CASSSKGTSYEQYF. CDR3 sequence (DNA): TGTGCCAGCAGTTCAAAGGGCACTTCCTACGAGCAGTACTTC.

This chain uses TRBV4-1 with TRBJ1-6, with 8 positions matching TRBD1. The CDR3 consists of 15 residues. V was pared by 3 bases and J by 8 bases, with 6 bases of the junction left unmatched. Looked up from germline, CDR1 is MGHRA and CDR2 is YSYEKL. Written as DNA, the CDR3 is TGCGCCAGCAGCCAGCACTACAGGGGGGATTCACCCCTCCACTTT. It translates to CASSQHYRGDSPLHF.

The chain combines TRBV11-2 with TRBJ1-6, with D unclear. Germline lookup yields CDR1 SGHAT and CDR2 FQNNGV. V was clipped by 6 bases and J by 10 bases, with 16 bases between them. The CDR3 loop spans 14 amino acids. CDR3 loop: CASSPGPYLSPLHF. As DNA, the CDR3 is TGTGCCAGCAGTCCCGGACCGTATTTATCACCCCTCCACTTT.

The J gene is TRBJ2-7, the V gene TRBV4-3; 8 nucleotides align to TRBD1. The trim removed 2 bases at V and 4 bases at J, leaving 13 bases unmatched. The CDR3 has 17 residues. Germline loops: CDR1 LGHNA, CDR2 YSLEER. CDR3 nucleotides: TGCGCCAGCAGCCAATGGTCCCCGGGACAGGACGCGTACGAGCAGTACTTC. This sequence encodes CASSQWSPGQDAYEQYF.

With regard to this clone: Other nucleotide sequences from this sample produce the same CDR3. This chain uses TRBV7-9 with TRBJ1-2; D uncertain. V lost 0 bases to trimming and J lost 8 bases, with 7 bases between them. This CDR3 contains 12 residues. From germline, CDR1 is SEHNR and CDR2 FQNEAQ (reference sequence). The CDR3 loop is CASSLAGNGYTF. The CDR3, as DNA: TGTGCCAGCAGCTTAGCAGGGAACGGCTACACCTTC.

The rearrangement joins TRBV5-4 to TRBJ1-1; D is uncertain. This CDR3 spans 16 amino acids. Germline CDR1 is SGHNT and CDR2 is YYREEE (reference sequence). Trimming took 0 bases from V and 4 from J, leaving 16 bases between them. As DNA, the CDR3 is TGTGCCAGCAGCTTGGGTGAAGGGTGGGGTTTCACTGAAGCTTTCTTT. It translates to CASSLGEGWGFTEAFF.

The chain links TRBV9 to TRBJ2-5; 8 bases align to TRBD2. The ends lost 4 bases at V and 0 bases at J; junction bases unmatched: 8. The CDR3 consists of 16 residues. Germline V gene sequence: CDR1 SGDLS, CDR2 YYNGEE. The CDR3 sequence: CASSNGPGGDQETQYF. The DNA for the CDR3 is TGTGCCAGCAGCAATGGGCCCGGGGGGGACCAAGAGACCCAGTACTTC.